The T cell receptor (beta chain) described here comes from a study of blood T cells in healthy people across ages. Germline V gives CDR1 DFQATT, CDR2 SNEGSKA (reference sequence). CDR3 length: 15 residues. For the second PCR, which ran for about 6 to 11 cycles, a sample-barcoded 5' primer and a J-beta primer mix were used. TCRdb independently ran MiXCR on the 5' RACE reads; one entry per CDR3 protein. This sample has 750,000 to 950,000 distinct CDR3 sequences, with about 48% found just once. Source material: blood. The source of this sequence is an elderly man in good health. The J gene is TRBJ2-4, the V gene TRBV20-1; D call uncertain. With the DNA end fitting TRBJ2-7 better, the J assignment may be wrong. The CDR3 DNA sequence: TGCAGTGCTAGCCGAAGAACAGTACGATCCTACGAGCAGTACTTC. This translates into CSASRRTVRSYEQYF.